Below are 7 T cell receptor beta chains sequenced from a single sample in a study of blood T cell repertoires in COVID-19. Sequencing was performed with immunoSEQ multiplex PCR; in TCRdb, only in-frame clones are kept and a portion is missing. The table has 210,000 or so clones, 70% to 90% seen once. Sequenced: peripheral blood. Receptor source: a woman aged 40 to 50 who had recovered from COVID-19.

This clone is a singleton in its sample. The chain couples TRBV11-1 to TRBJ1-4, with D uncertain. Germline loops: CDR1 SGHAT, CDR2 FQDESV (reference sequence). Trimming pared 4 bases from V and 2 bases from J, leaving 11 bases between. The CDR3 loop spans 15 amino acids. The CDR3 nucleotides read TGTGCCAGCAGCTCTCGGGGAACGACTAATGAAAAACTGTTTTTT. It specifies CASSSRGTTNEKLFF. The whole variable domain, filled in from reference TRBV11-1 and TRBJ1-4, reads EAEVAQSPRYKITEKSQAVAFWCDPISGHATLYWYRQILGQGPELLVQFQDESVVDDSQLPKDRFSAERLKGVDSTLKIQPAELGDSAMYLCASSSRGTTNEKLFFGSGTQLSVL.

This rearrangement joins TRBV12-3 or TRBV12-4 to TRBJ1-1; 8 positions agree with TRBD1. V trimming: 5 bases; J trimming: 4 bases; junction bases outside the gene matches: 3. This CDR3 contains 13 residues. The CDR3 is CASSSTGGTEAFF. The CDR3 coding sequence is TGTGCCAGCAGTAGTACAGGGGGCACTGAAGCTTTCTTT.

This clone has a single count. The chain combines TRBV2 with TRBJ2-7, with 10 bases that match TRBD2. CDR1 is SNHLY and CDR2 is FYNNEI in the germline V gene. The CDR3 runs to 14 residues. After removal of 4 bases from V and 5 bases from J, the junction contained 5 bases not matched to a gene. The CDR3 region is CASSGGTSVNEQYF. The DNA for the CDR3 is TGTGCCAGCAGTGGGGGGACTAGCGTAAACGAGCAGTACTTC.

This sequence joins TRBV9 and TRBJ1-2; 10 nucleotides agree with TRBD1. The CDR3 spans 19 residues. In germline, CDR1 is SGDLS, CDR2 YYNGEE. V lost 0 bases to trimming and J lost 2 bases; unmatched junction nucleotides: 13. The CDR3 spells CASSVGGTGDQGSNYGYTF. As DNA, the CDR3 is TGTGCCAGCAGCGTAGGGGGGACAGGGGACCAGGGAAGCAACTATGGCTACACCTTC.

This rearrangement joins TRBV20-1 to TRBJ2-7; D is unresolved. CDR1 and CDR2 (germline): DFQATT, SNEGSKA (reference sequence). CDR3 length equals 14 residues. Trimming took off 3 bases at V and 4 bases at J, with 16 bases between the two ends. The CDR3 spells CSASNPEERYEQYF. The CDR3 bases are TGCAGTGCTAGTAACCCCGAGGAGAGGTACGAGCAGTACTTC.

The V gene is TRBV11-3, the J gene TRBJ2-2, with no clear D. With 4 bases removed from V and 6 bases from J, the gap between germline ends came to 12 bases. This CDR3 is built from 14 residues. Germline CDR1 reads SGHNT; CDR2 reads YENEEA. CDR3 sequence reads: CASSYGSVSGELFF. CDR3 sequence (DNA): TGTGCCAGCAGCTACGGTAGTGTGTCCGGGGAGCTGTTTTTT.

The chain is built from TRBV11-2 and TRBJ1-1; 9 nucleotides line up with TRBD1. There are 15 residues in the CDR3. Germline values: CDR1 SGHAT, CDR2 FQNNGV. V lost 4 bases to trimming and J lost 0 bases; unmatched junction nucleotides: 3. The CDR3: CASSSTGGLNTEAFF. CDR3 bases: TGTGCCAGCAGCTCCACAGGGGGCCTGAACACTGAAGCTTTCTTT.